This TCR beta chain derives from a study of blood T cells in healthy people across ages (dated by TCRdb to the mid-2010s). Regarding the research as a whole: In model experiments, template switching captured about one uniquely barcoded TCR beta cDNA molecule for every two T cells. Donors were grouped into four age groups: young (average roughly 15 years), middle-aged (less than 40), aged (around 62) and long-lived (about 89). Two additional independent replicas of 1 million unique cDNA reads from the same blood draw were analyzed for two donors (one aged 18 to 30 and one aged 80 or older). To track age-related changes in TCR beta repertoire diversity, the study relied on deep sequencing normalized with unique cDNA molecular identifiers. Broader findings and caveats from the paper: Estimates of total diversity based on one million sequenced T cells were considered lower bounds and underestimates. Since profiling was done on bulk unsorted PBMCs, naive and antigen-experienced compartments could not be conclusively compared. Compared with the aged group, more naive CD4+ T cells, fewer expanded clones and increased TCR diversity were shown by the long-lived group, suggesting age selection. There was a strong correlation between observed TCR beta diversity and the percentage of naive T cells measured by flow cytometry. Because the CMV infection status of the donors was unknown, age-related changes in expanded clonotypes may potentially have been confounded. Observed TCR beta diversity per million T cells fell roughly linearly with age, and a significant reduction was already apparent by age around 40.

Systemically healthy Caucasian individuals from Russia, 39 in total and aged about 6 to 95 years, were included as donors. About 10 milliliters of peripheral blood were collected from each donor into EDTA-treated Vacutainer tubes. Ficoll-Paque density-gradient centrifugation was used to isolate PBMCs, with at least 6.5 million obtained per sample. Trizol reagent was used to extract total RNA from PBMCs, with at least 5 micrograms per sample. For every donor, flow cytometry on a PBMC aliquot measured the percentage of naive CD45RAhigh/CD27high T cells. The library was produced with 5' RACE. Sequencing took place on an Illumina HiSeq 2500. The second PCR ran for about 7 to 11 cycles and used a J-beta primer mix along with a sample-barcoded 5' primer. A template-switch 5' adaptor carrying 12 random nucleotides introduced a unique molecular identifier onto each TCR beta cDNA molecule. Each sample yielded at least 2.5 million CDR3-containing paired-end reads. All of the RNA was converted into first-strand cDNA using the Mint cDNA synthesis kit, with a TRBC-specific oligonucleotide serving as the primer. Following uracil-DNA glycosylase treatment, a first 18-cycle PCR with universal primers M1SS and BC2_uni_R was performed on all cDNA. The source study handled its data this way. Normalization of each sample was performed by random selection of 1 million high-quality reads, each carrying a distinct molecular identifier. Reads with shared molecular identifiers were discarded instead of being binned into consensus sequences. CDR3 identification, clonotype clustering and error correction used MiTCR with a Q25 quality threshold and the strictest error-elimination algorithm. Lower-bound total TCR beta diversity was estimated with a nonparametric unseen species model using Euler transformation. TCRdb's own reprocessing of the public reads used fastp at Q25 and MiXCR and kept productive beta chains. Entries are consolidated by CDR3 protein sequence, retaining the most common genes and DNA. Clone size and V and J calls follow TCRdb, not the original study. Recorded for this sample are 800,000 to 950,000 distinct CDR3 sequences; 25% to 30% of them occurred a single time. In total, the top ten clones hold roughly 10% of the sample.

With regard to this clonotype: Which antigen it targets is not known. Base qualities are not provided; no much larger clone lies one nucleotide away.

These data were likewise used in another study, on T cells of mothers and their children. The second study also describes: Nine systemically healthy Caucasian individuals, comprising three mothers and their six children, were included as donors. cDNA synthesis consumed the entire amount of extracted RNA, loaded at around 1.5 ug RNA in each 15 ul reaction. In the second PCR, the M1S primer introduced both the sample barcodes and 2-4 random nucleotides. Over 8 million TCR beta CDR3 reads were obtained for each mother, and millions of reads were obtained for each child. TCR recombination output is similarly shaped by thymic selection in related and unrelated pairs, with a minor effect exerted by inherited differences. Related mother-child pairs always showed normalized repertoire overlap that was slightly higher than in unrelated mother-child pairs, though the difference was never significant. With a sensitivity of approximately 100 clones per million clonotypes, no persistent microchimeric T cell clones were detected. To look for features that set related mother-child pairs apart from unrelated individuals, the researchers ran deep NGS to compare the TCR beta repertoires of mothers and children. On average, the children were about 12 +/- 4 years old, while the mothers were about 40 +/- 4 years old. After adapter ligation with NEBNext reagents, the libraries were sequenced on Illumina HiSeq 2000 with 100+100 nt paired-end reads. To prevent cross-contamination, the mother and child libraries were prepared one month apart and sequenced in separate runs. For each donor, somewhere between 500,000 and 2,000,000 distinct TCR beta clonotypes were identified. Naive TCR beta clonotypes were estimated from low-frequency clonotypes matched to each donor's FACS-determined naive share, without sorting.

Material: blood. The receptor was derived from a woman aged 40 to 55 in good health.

The CDR3 reads CANESYSNQPQHF. The DNA reads as follows: TGTGCCAACGAATCATATAGCAATCAGCCCCAGCATTTT. The chain employs TRBV28 and TRBJ1-5, with an unclear D gene assignment. The trim is 10 bases for V and 0 bases for J, with a gap of 10 bases between the germline ends. The germline V gene yields MDHEN for CDR1 and SYDVKM for CDR2. Spanning cysteine to phenylalanine, the CDR3 consists of 13 amino acids. The sequence is cut down to CDR3 DNA, 39 bases in frame from base 1.